The T cell receptor beta chain under discussion was sequenced for a study of T cell responses to AZD1222 COVID-19 vaccine. The wider study: Recipients boosted at about 4 weeks or about 12 weeks are pooled. Study-level points and caveats: Repertoires were obtained solely post-peak T cell response. Spike-specific TCRs gained breadth and depth after people received two AZD1222 doses. Clonal diversity may have been underestimated, and the donors were mostly white British, with more females than males.

CDR1 is KGHSH and CDR2 is LQKENI in the germline V gene. This CDR3 has 15 amino acids. Trimming cost V 4 bases and J 3 bases, with 13 bases left between them. Clones were sequenced by immunoSEQ multiplex PCR, and TCRdb holds only the in-frame ones, with some missing. The sample consists of around 130,000 clones, more than 85% of them appearing once. Turning to this clone: Its antigen is not identified.

The source is an adult in good health. The starting material was peripheral blood, obtained on day 0 of AZD1222 vaccination. The V gene is TRBV18, the J gene TRBJ2-1; D perhaps matches TRBD2 (5 bases). The DNA of the CDR3 is TGTGCCAGCTCACGGGGTCACGGGAACTACAATGAGCAGTTCTTC. Amino acids: CASSRGHGNYNEQFF.